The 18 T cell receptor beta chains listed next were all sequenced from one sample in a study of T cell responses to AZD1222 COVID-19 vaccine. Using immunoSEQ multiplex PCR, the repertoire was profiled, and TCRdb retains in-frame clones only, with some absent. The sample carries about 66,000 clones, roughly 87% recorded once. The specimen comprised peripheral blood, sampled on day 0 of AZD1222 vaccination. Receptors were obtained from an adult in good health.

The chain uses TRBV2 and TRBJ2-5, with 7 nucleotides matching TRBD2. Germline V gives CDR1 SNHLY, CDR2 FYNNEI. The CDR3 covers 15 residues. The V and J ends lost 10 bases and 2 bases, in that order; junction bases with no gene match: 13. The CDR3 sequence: CATLEAAGVQETQYF. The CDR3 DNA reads TGTGCCACCCTGGAAGCGGCGGGAGTACAAGAGACCCAGTACTTC.

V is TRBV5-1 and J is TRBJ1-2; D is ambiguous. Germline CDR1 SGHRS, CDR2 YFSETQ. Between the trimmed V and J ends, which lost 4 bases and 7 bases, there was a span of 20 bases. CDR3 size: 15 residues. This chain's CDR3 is CASSPDGQSGGGYTF. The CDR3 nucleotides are TGCGCCAGCAGCCCCGATGGGCAGTCCGGCGGTGGCTACACCTTC.

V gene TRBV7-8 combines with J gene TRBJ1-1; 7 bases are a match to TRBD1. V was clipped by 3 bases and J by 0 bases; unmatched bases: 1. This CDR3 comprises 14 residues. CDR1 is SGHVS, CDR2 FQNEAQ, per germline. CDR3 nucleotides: TGTGCCAGCAGCTTTGACAGGGTGAACACTGAAGCTTTCTTT. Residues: CASSFDRVNTEAFF.

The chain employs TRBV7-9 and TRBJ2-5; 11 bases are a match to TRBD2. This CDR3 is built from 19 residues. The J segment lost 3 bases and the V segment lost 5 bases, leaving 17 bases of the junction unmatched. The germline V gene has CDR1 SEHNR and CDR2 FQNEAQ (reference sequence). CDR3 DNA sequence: TGTGCCAGCAGCAAATACCCCGGGACTAGCGGTGGCGTTAAAGAGACCCAGTACTTC. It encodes CASSKYPGTSGGVKETQYF.

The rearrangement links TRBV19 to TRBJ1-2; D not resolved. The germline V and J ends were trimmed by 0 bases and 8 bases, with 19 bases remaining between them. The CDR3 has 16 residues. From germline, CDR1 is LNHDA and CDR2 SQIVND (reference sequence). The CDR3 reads CASSIDHRFRLRGYTF. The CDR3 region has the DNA TGTGCCAGTAGTATAGACCACAGATTCCGCCTTAGGGGCTACACCTTC.

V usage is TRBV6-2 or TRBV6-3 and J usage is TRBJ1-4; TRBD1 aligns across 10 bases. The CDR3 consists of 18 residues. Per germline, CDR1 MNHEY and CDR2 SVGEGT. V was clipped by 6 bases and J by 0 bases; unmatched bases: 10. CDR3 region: CASSNRGTGVATNEKLFF. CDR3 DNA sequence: TGTGCCAGCAGCAACCGCGGGACAGGGGTTGCAACTAATGAAAAACTGTTTTTT.

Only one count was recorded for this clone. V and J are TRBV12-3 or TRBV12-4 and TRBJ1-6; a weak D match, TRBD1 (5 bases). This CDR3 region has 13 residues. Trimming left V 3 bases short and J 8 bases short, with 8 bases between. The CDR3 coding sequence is TGTGCCAGCAGTTTCAGGGTGGATTCACCCCTCCACTTT. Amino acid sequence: CASSFRVDSPLHF.

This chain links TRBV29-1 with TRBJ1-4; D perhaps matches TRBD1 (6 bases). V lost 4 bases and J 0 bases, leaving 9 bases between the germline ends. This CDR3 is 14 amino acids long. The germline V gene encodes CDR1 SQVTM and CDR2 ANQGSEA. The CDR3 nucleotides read TGCAGCGTTGTGGGGGCCTCAACTAATGAAAAACTGTTTTTT. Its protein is CSVVGASTNEKLFF.

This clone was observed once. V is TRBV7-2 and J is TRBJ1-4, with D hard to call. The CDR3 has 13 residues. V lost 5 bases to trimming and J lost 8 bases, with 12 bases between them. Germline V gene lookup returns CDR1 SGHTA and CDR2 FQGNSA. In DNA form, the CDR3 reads TGTGCCAGCAGCACCGGTAGTAGGGAAAAACTGTTTTTT. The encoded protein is CASSTGSREKLFF.

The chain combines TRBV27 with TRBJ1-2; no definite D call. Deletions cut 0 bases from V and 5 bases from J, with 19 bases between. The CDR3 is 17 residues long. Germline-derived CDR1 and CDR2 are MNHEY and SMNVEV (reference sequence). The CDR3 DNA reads TGTGCCAGCAGTTTATCCAGGCCCGCGTTATATACGTATGGCTACACCTTC. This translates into CASSLSRPALYTYGYTF.

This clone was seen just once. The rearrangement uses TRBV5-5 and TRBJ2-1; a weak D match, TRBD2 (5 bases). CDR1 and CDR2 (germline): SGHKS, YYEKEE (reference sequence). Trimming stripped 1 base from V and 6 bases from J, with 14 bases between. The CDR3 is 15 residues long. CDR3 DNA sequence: TGTGCCAGCAGCTTGAGTCTCGGAGGCCCCAATGAGCAGTTCTTC. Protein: CASSLSLGGPNEQFF.

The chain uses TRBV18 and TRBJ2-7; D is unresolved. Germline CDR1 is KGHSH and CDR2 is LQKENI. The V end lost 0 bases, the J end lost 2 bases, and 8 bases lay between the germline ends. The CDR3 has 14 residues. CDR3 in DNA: TGTGCCAGCTCACCACCGAGTGGGCCCTACGAGCAGTACTTC. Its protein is CASSPPSGPYEQYF.

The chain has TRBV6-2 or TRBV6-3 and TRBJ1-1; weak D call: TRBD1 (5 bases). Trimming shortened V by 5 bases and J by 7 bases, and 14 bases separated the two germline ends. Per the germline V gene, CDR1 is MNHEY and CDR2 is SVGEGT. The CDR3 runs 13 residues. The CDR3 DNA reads TGTGCCAGCAGTGGCATACAGGTAAATGAAGCTTTCTTT. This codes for CASSGIQVNEAFF.

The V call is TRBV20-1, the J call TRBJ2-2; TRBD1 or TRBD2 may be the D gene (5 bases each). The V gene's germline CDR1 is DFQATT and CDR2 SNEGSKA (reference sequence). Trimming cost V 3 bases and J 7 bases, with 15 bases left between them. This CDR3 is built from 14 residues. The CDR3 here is CSASSAGQGGELFF. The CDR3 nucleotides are TGCAGTGCTAGTAGCGCAGGGCAAGGCGGGGAGCTGTTTTTT.

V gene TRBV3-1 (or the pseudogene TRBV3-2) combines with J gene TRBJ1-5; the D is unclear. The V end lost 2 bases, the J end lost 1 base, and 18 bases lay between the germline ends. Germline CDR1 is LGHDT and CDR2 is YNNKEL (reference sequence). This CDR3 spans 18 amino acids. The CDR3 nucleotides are TGTGCCAGCAGCCAATCTCAAGCGGGCCTCGGGAGCAATCAGCCCCAGCATTTT. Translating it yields CASSQSQAGLGSNQPQHF.

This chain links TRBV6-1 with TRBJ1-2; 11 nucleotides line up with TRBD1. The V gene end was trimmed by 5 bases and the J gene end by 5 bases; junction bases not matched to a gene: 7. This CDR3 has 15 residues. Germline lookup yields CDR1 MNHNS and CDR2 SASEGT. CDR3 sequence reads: CASSSPGQGGYGYTF. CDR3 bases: TGTGCCAGCAGTTCGCCGGGACAGGGGGGGTATGGCTACACCTTC.

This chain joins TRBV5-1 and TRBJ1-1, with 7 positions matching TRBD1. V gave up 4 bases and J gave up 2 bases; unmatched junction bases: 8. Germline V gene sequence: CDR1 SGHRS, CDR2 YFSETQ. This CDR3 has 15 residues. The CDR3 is CASSTRQGPNTEAFF. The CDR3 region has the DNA TGCGCCAGCAGCACCAGACAGGGACCAAACACTGAAGCTTTCTTT.

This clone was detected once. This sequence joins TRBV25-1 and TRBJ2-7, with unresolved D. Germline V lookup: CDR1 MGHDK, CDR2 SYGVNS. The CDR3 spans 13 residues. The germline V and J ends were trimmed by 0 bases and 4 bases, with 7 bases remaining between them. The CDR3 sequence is CASSEYGEYEQYF. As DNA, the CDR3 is TGTGCCAGCAGTGAATATGGAGAGTACGAGCAGTACTTC.